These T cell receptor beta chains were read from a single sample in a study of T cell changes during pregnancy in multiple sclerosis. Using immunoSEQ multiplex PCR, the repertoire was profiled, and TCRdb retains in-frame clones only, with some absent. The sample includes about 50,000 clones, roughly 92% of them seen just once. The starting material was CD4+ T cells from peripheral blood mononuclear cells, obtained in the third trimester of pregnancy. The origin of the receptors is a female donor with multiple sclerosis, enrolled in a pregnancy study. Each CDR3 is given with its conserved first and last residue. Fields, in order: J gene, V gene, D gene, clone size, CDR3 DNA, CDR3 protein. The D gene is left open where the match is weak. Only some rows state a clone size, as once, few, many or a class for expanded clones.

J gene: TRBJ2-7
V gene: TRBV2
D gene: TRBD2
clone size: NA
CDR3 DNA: TGTGCCAGCAGTCCCCGGACTAGCGGGGGAAGCGAGCAGTACTTC
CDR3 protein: CASSPRTSGGSEQYF

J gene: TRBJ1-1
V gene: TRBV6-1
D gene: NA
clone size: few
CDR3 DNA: TGTGCCAGCAGCGCAGGGGACGGCACTGAAGCTTTCTTT
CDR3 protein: CASSAGDGTEAFF

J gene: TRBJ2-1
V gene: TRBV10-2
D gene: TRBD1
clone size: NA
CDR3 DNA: TGCGCCAGCAGTACCTCTACCCGGGACAGTCGCTACAATGAGCAGTTCTTC
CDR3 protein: CASSTSTRDSRYNEQFF

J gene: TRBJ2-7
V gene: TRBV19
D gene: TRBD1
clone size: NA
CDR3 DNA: TGTGCCAGTAGAGAACAGGGGACCTACGAGCAGTACTTC
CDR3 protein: CASREQGTYEQYF

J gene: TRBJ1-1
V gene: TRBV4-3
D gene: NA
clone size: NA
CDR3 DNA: TGCGCCAGCAGCCAGAAACCGCCAGGGGAAGCTTTCTTT
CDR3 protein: CASSQKPPGEAFF

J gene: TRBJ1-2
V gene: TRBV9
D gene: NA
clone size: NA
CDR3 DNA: TGTGCCAGCAGCGTAGAGGGGGTGCCATATGGCTACACCTTC
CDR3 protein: CASSVEGVPYGYTF

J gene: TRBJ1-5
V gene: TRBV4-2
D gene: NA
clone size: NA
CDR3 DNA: TGTGCCAGCAGCCAAGACATGAGGGACCGGGGGGATCAGCCCCAGCATTTT
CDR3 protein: CASSQDMRDRGDQPQHF

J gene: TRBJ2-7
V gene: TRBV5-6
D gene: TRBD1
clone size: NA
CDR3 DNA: TGTGCCAGCAGTAGGGGACAGGGATACGAGCAGTACTTC
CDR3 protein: CASSRGQGYEQYF

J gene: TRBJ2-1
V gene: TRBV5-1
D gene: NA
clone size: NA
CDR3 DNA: TGCGCCAGCAGCCCGGCGGGTGGGGGGGCCAATGAGCAGTTCTTC
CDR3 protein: CASSPAGGGANEQFF

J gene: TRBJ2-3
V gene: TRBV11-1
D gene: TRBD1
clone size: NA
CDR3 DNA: TGTGCCAGCAGCCCCGGGACAGGGGGCACAGATACGCAGTATTTT
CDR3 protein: CASSPGTGGTDTQYF

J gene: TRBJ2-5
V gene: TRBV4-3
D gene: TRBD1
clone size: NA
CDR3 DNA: TGCGCCAGCAGCCAAGAGACCGGGACAGGGGAAGAGACCCAGTACTTC
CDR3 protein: CASSQETGTGEETQYF

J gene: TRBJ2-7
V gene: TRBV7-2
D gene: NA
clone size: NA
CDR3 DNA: TGTGCCAGCAGTCCCGACGGGTACTACGAGCAGTACTTC
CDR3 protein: CASSPDGYYEQYF

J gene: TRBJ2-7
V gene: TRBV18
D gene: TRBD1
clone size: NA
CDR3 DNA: TGTGCCAGCTCACCGACCCGGAACAGGGGGCGGGACGAGCAGTACTTC
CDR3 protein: CASSPTRNRGRDEQYF

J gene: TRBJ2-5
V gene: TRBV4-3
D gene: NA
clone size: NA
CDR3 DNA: TGCGCCAGCAGCCAAGGGATGGAGCCCCAGGGGGAGACCCAGTACTTC
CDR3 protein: CASSQGMEPQGETQYF

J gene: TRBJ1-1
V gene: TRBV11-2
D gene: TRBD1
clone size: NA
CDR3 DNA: TGTGCCAGCAGCCCAGGCTTAGGGGGCGTCACTGAAGCTTTCTTT
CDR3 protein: CASSPGLGGVTEAFF

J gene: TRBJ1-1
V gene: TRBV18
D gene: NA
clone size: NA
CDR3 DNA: TGTGCCACCTCCGTGAGCCTAGGGGCTGAAGCTTTCTTT
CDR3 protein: CATSVSLGAEAFF

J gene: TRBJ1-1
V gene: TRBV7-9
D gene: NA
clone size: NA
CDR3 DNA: TGTGCCAGCAGCTTTATTAACACTGAAGCTTTCTTT
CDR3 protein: CASSFINTEAFF

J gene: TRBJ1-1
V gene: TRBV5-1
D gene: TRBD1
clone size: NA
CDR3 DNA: TGCGCCAGCAGCTTGGCCGGGACAGTCAACACTGAAGCTTTCTTT
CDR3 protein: CASSLAGTVNTEAFF

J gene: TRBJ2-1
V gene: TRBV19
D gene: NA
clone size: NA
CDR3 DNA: TGTGCCAGTAGTATAGCCCGGGGCAATGAGCAGTTCTTC
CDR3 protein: CASSIARGNEQFF

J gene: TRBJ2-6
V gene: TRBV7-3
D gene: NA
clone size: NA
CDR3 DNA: TGTGCCAGCAGCCCTGAGGTTGGAGGTTACTCTGGGGCCAACGTCCTGACTTTC
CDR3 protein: CASSPEVGGYSGANVLTF

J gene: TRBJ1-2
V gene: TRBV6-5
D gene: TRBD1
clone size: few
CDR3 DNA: TGTGCCAGCAGGGGGACAGGGGGAAACTATGGCTACACCTTC
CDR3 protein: CASRGTGGNYGYTF

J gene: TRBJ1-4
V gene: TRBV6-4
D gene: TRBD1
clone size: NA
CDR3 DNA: TGTGCCAGCAGCCAACCGGACAGGACACCCGAAAAACTGTTTTTT
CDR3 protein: CASSQPDRTPEKLFF

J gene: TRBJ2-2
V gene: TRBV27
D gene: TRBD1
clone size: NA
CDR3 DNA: TGTGCCAGCAGAAGACAGGGAGCGAACACCGGGGAGCTGTTTTTT
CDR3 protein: CASRRQGANTGELFF

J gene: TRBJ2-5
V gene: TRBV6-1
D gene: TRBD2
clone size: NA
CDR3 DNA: TGTGCCAGCAGTGCAACCTTACTAGCGGGGGGGCAAGAGACCCAGTACTTC
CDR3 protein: CASSATLLAGGQETQYF

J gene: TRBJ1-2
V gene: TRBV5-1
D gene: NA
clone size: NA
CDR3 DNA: TGCGCCAGCAGCCGGCAGATCACTGGGTCTTGGGCCTATGGCTACACCTTC
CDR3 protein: CASSRQITGSWAYGYTF

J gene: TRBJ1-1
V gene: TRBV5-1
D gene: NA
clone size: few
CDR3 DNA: TGCGCCAGCAGCCGAGCGGGACTCATGAACACTGAAGCTTTCTTT
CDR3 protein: CASSRAGLMNTEAFF

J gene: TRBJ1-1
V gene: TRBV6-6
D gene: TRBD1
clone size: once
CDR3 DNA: TGTGCCAGCAGCACAGGGGGCGAGGGCGCTGAAGCTTTCTTT
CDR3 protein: CASSTGGEGAEAFF

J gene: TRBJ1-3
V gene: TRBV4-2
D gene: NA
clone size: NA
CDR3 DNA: TGTGCCAGCAGCCAAGGCCAGGGCATCGAGGACACCATATATTTT
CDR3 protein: CASSQGQGIEDTIYF

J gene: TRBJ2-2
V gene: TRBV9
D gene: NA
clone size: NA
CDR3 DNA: TGTGCCAGCAGCGTAGGGAGCCCGACCGGGGAGCTGTTTTTT
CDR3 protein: CASSVGSPTGELFF

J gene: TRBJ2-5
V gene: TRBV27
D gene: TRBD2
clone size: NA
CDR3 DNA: TGTGCCAGCAGTCTAAAAGCCCGTAGCGGGGGGGGCCCAGAGACCCAGTACTTC
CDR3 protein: CASSLKARSGGGPETQYF

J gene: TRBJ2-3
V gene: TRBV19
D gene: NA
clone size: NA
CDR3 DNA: TGTGCCAGTAGTACCAGACTTCCTCCTAGCACAGATACGCAGTATTTT
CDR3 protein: CASSTRLPPSTDTQYF

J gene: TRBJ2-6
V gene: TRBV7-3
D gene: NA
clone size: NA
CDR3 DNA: TGTGCCAGCAGCTTAGTGCAGGCTGGGGCCAACGTCCTGACTTTC
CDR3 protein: CASSLVQAGANVLTF

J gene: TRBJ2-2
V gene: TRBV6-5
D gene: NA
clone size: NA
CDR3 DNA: TGTGCCAGCAGCCGCCGGGAGACCGGGGAGCTGTTTTTT
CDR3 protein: CASSRRETGELFF

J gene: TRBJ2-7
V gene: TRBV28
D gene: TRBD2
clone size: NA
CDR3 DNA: TGTGCCAGCAGTTTAATGGGACGGGGGGTAATCGAGCAGTACTTC
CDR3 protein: CASSLMGRGVIEQYF

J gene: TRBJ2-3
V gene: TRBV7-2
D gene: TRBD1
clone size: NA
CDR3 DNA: TGTGCCAGCAGCCCTCGACAGGGGGGCGACACAGATACGCAGTATTTT
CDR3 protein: CASSPRQGGDTDTQYF

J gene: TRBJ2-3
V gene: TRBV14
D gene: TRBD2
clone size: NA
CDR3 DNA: TGTGCCAGCAGCCAAGTGGGAGGGGTAGGGCAGTATTTT
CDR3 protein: CASSQVGGVGQYF

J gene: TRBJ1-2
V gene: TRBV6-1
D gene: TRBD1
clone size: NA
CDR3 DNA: TGTGCCAGCAGGTCAACCGGGACAGGGATAGGCTACACCTTC
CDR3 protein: CASRSTGTGIGYTF

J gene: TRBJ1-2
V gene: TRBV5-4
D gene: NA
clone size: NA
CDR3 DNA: TGTGCCAGCAGCTTGGGTGTAGTGAACTATGGCTACACCTTC
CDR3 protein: CASSLGVVNYGYTF

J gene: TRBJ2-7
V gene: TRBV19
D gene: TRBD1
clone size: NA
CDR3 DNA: TGTGCCAGTAGGAGAGGACAGGGTTCAATTGGAAGCTCCTACGAGCAGTACTTC
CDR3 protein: CASRRGQGSIGSSYEQYF

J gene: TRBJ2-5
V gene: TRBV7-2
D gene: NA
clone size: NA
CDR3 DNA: TGTGCCAGCAGCTTAGGAGGGGGGGTAGAGACCCAGTACTTC
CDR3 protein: CASSLGGGVETQYF

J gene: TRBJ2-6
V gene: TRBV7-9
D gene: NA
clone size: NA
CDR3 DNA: TGTGCCAGCAGTTCGAGCGGTGGCGGGGCCAACGTCCTGACTTTC
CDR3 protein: CASSSSGGGANVLTF

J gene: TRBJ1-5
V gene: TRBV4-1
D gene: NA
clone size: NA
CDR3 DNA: TGCGCCAGCAGCCAAGATCCCCCGTCTTTCGTGCAGCCCCAGCATTTT
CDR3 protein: CASSQDPPSFVQPQHF

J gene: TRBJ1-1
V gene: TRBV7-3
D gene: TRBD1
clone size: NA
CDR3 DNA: TGTGCCAGCAGCTCGACAGGGGGTAATACTGAAGCTTTCTTT
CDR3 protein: CASSSTGGNTEAFF

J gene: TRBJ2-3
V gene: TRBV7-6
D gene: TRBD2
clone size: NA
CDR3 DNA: TGTGCCAGCAGCTTATTCCGGGGGGGCCGGGAGGCAGATACGCAGTATTTT
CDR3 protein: CASSLFRGGREADTQYF

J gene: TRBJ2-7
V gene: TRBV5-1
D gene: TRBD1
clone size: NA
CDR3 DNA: TGCGCCAGCAGGTGGACAGGGGGTACCTACTACGAGCAGTACTTC
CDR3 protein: CASRWTGGTYYEQYF

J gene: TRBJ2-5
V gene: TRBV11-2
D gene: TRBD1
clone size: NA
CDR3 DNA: TGTGCCAGCAGCCCCCGGGACAGGGGCGTCGCGACCCAGTACTTC
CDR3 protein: CASSPRDRGVATQYF

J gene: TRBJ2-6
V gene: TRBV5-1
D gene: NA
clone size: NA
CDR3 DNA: TGCGCCGACGAGGGGGAAAAGAGCTCTGGGGCCAACGTCCTGACTTTC
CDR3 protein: CADEGEKSSGANVLTF

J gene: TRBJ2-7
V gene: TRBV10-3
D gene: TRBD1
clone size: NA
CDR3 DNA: TGTGCCATCAGTGACGGGGACAGGGGAGACCCCGAGCAGTACTTC
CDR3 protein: CAISDGDRGDPEQYF

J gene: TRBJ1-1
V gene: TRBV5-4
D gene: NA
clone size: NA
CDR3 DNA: TGTGCCAGCAGCACGAGGGTCAGTCCTGAAGCTTTCTTT
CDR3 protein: CASSTRVSPEAFF

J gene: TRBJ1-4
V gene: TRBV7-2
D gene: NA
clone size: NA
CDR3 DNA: TGTGCCAGCAGCATGGATGCAGGGCGGATTAATGAAAAACTGTTTTTT
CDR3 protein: CASSMDAGRINEKLFF